Following are 5 T cell receptor beta chains from one sample sequenced in a study of CD8 T cells in Susac syndrome. Random hexamers were used to reverse transcribe roughly 0.5 to 1 ug of RNA. TCRdb re-analysed the immunoSEQ multiplex PCR reads in MiXCR, keeping a single row per CDR3 protein. The data show about 400,000 distinct CDR3 sequences, more than 80% seen once. What was sequenced was CD8+ T cells from PBMCs. The receptor source for this set is a human donor with multiple sclerosis.

The chain links TRBV28 to TRBJ2-3; no reliable D call. Per germline, CDR1 MDHEN and CDR2 SYDVKM. The CDR3 sequence is 15 residues long. The V gene lost 3 bases and the J gene lost 4 bases, with 14 bases spanning the gap. The CDR3 DNA follows: TGTGCCAGCAGTTTTCACAGATACGCACCAGATACGCAGTATTTT. It encodes CASSFHRYAPDTQYF.

The V call is TRBV7-3, the J call TRBJ2-7, with 9 bases that match TRBD2. V trimming: 2 bases; J trimming: 5 bases; junction bases outside the gene matches: 7. This CDR3 region has 15 residues. Germline lookup yields CDR1 SGHTA and CDR2 FQGTGA. For the CDR3, the DNA is TGTGCCAGCAGCTTAGGGACTAGCTGGCGGGACGAGCAGTACTTC. Protein sequence: CASSLGTSWRDEQYF.

The V call is TRBV27, the J call TRBJ1-5; the D is unclear. This CDR3 spans 12 amino acids. With 5 bases removed from V and 6 bases from J, the gap between germline ends came to 8 bases. Looked up from germline, CDR1 is MNHEY and CDR2 is SMNVEV (reference sequence). The CDR3 reads CASSPRGQPQHF. CDR3 nucleotides: TGTGCCAGCAGTCCTCGGGGTCAGCCCCAGCATTTT.

This clonotype turned up a few times. The V gene is TRBV24-1, the J gene TRBJ2-7; no reliable D call. The CDR3 has 12 amino acids. Germline CDR1 KGHDR, CDR2 SFDVKD. V was shortened by 9 bases and J by 1 base, with 9 bases between the two germline ends. The CDR3 sequence is CATRGRSYEQYF. The CDR3 nucleotides are TGTGCCACCCGAGGACGGTCCTACGAGCAGTACTTC.

V gene TRBV7-3 combines with J gene TRBJ2-3; no clear D. This CDR3 is 13 amino acids long. V was shortened by 3 bases and J by 4 bases, with 8 bases between the two germline ends. Germline V gene data show CDR1 as SGHTA and CDR2 as FQGTGA. Here the CDR3 reads CASSFEPPDTQYF. The CDR3 DNA sequence: TGTGCCAGCAGCTTTGAACCTCCAGATACGCAGTATTTT. The variable domain in full, with the rest retrieved from reference TRBV7-3 and TRBJ2-3, is GAGVSQTPSNKVTEKGKYVELRCDPISGHTALYWYRQSLGQGPEFLIYFQGTGAADDSGLPNDRFFAVRPEGSVSTLKIQRTERGDSAVYLCASSFEPPDTQYFGPGTRLTVL.